This T cell receptor (beta chain) was obtained from a study of Ad26.COV2.S vaccination and SARS-CoV-2 variants. Assay used: immunoSEQ multiplex PCR; TCRdb lists only in-frame clones, some missing. The sample contains 300,000 to 350,000 clones, about 86% of which appear only once. Treatment denoted: about 20 received Ad26.COV2.S at low or high dose, single or two shots; roughly five received placebo; per-sample allocation not given. Samples were taken on day 63 after the first vaccine or placebo injection. V lost 3 bases to trimming and J lost 7 bases, with 12 bases between them. The CDR3 length is 13 residues.

The sequencing used peripheral blood, collected in a trial of Ad26.COV2.S vaccine versus placebo. The chain uses TRBV12-3 or TRBV12-4 and TRBJ1-2; D might be TRBD1 (5 bases). The receptor was derived from a person between 18 and 59 years old who received the Ad26.COV2.S COVID-19 vaccine or a placebo. The DNA of the CDR3 is TGTGCCAGCAGTTTTTCTAGGGGAACTGGCTACACCTTC. Amino acids: CASSFSRGTGYTF.